Shown below are 11 T cell receptor beta chains from a single sample sequenced in a study of T cells after yellow fever vaccination. Each CDR3 protein gets one entry after TCRdb re-called the 5' RACE reads with MiXCR. The profile covers some 560,000 distinct CDR3 sequences, with around a sixth appearing a single time and approximately 15% taken by the ten largest. The sequences come from PBMCs, collected around 5 days after the first yellow fever vaccination. The receptors here all came from a man aged 18 to 35 who received the YFV17D yellow fever vaccine.

The rearrangement links TRBV5-1 to TRBJ2-7; D remains unclear. The CDR3 has 14 amino acids. The V gene lost 2 bases and the J gene lost 2 bases, with 11 bases spanning the gap. Germline loops: CDR1 SGHRS, CDR2 YFSETQ. The CDR3 nucleotides read TGCGCCAGCAGCTTACGCACTCATCCCTACGAGCAGTACTTC. It yields the protein CASSLRTHPYEQYF.

The genes are TRBV7-9 and TRBJ2-3; D gene ambiguous. This CDR3 has 14 residues. Per germline, CDR1 SEHNR and CDR2 FQNEAQ (reference sequence). Trimming pared 5 bases from V and 2 bases from J, leaving 11 bases between. CDR3 sequence: CASSVRGVTDTQYF. For the CDR3, the DNA is TGTGCCAGCAGCGTGAGAGGCGTCACAGATACGCAGTATTTT.

This clonotype was seen more than once but under ten times. The V gene is TRBV12-3 or TRBV12-4, the J gene TRBJ2-2; D is ambiguous. The CDR3 sequence is 12 residues long. V gave up 3 bases and J gave up 6 bases, with 5 bases separating them. The CDR3 nucleotides are TGTGCCAGCAGTTTTTACGCCGGGGAGCTGTTTTTT. The encoded protein is CASSFYAGELFF.

This clonotype came up a few times. The chain links TRBV6-2 or TRBV6-3 to TRBJ2-3; a possible D gene is TRBD2 (7 bases). The CDR3 extends over 18 amino acids. Germline values: CDR1 MNHEY, CDR2 SVGEGT. With 4 bases removed from V and 0 bases from J, the gap between germline ends came to 20 bases. The CDR3 DNA sequence: TGTGCCAGCAGTTTGGGGGAGGGGGGCCTCCTGAGCACAGATACGCAGTATTTT. Translating it yields CASSLGEGGLLSTDTQYF.

V is TRBV7-2 and J is TRBJ1-2; D is unclear. The CDR3 has 15 residues. CDR1 is SGHTA and CDR2 is FQGNSA in the germline V gene. The germline V and J ends were trimmed by 1 base and 0 bases, with 9 bases remaining between them. The CDR3 DNA reads TGTGCCAGCAGCTTAGGCCAGATAGCTAACTATGGCTACACCTTC. Translated: CASSLGQIANYGYTF.

The chain couples TRBV7-9 to TRBJ1-1, with D tentatively TRBD1 (5 bases). Germline loops: CDR1 SEHNR, CDR2 FQNEAQ (reference sequence). Trimming stripped 6 bases from V and 1 base from J, with 12 bases between. The CDR3 has 14 amino acids. The CDR3 DNA is TGTGCCAGCAGGAAATCAGGGACGAACACTGAAGCTTTCTTT. It specifies CASRKSGTNTEAFF.

This clonotype was detected a few times. The V gene is TRBV12-3 or TRBV12-4, the J gene TRBJ1-2; D might be TRBD1 (5 bases). CDR3 length equals 12 residues. V shed 7 bases and J shed 11 bases, with 17 bases lying between them. Here the CDR3 reads CASNTGFLGYTF. CDR3 nucleotides: TGTGCCAGCAATACAGGTTTTCTAGGGTACACCTTC.

The CDR3 DNA follows: TGTGCCAGCAGCTTAGCAGGGGACAGGGGAAGAAATGAGCAGTTCTTC. Translation: CASSLAGDRGRNEQFF. The J gene is TRBJ2-1, the V gene TRBV7-2; 10 bases map to TRBD1. The CDR3 is made up of 16 amino acids. In germline, CDR1 is SGHTA, CDR2 FQGNSA. The V segment lost 0 bases and the J segment 7 bases; nucleotides outside the gene matches: 6. Full variable domain (missing parts from reference TRBV7-2 and TRBJ2-1): GAGVSQSPSNKVTEKGKDVELRCDPISGHTALYWYRQSLGQGLEFLIYFQGNSAPDKSGLPSDRFSAERTGGSVSTLTIQRTQQEDSAVYLCASSLAGDRGRNEQFFGPGTRLTVL.

The chain combines TRBV6-5 with TRBJ2-1; D not certain. Trimming stripped 0 bases from V and 7 bases from J, with 10 bases between. Germline CDR1 reads MNHEY; CDR2 reads SVGAGI. The CDR3 consists of 14 residues. CDR3 nucleotide sequence: TGTGCCAGCAGTTACTCGATTAATTGGAATGAGCAGTTCTTC. It codes for CASSYSINWNEQFF.

The chain combines TRBV6-2 or TRBV6-3 with TRBJ2-7; no clear D gene. Trimming took 5 bases from V and 5 from J, leaving 4 bases between them. Per germline, CDR1 MNHEY and CDR2 SVGEGT. The CDR3 runs to 10 residues. The CDR3 region has the DNA TGTGCCAGCAGTGACAACGAGCAGTACTTC. Protein sequence: CASSDNEQYF.

This sequence joins TRBV6-1 and TRBJ1-6; perhaps TRBD1 as D (6 bases). There are 15 residues in the CDR3. The V and J ends lost 7 bases and 10 bases respectively, with 20 bases between them. Germline V gives CDR1 MNHNS, CDR2 SASEGT. DNA for the CDR3: TGTGCCAGCATGGACCTACAGGGTTCGGAGTCACCCCTCCACTTT. Translated, it gives CASMDLQGSESPLHF.